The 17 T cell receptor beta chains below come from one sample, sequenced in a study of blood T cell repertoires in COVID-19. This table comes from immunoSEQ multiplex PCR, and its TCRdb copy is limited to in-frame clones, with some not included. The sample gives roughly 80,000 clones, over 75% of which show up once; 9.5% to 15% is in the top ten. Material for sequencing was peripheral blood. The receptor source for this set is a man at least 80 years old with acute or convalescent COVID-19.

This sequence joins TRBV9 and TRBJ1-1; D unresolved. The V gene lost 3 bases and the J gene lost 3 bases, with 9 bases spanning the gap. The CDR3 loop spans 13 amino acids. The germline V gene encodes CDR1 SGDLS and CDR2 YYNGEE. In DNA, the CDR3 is TGTGCCAGCAGCGCCGACGGGTACACTGAAGCTTTCTTT. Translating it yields CASSADGYTEAFF. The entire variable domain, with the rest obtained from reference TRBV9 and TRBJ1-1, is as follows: DSGVTQTPKHLITATGQRVTLRCSPRSGDLSVYWYQQSLDQGLQFLIQYYNGEERAKGNILERFSAQQFPDLHSELNLSSLELGDSALYFCASSADGYTEAFFGQGTRLTVV.

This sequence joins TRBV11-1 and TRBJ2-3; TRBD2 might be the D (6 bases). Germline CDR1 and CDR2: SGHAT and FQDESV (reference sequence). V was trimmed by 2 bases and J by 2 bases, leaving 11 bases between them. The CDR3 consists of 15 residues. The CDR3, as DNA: TGTGCCAGCAGCTTAAACGGGGGAAACACAGATACGCAGTATTTT. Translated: CASSLNGGNTDTQYF.

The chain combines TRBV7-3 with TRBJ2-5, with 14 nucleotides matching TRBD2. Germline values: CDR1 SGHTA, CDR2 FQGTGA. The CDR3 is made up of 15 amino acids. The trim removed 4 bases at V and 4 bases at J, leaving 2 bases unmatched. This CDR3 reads CASSSTSGGAETQYF. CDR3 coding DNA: TGTGCCAGCAGCTCGACTAGCGGGGGGGCAGAGACCCAGTACTTC.

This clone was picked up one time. The CDR3 region is CASSLIAGGPETQYF. Written as DNA, the CDR3 is TGTGCCAGCAGCCTCATAGCGGGGGGGCCTGAGACCCAGTACTTC. J is TRBJ2-5 and V is TRBV4-2; 11 nucleotides agree with TRBD2. J lost 5 bases, V lost 4 bases, and 6 bases had no gene match. Germline V CDR1 and CDR2: LGHNA, YNFKEQ. This CDR3 has 15 residues.

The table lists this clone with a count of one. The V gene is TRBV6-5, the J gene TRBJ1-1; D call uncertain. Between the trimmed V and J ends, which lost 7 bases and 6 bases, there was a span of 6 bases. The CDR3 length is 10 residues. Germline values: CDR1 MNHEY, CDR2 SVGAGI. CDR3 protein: CASMGAEAFF. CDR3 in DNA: TGTGCCAGCATGGGAGCTGAAGCTTTCTTT.

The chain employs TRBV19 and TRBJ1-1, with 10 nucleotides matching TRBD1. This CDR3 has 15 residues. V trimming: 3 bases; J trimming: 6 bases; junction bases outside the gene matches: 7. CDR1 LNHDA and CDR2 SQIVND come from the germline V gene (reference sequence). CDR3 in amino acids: CASSILGTGASEAFF. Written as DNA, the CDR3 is TGTGCCAGTAGTATTCTGGGGACAGGGGCATCTGAAGCTTTCTTT.

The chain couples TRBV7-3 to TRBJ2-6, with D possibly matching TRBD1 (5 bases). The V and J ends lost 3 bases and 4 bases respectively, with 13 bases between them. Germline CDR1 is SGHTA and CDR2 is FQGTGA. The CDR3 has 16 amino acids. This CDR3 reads CASSFVPGNGANVLTF. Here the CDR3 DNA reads TGTGCCAGCAGCTTCGTTCCAGGGAACGGGGCCAACGTCCTGACTTTC.

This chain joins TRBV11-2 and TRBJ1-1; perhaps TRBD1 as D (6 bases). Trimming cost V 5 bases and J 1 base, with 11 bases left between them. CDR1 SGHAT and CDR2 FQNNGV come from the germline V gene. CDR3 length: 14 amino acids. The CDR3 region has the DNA TGTGCCAGCAGCCGGGACATTCAGAACACTGAAGCTTTCTTT. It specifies CASSRDIQNTEAFF.

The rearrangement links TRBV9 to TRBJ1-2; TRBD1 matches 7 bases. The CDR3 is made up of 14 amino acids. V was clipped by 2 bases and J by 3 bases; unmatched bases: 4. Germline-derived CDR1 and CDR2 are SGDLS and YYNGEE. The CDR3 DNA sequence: TGTGCCAGCAGCGTGGGACAGTCCGACTATGGCTACACCTTC. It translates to CASSVGQSDYGYTF.

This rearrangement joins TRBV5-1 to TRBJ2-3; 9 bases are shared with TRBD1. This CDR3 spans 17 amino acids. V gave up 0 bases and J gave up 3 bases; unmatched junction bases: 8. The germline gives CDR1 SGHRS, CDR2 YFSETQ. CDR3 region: CASSLGFRDRDTDTQYF. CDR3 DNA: TGCGCCAGCAGCTTGGGATTTCGGGACAGGGATACAGATACGCAGTATTTT.

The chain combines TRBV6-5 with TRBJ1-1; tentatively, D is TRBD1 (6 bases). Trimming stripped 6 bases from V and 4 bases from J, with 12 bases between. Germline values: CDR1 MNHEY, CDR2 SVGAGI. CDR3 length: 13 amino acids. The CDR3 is CASRTGQSTEAFF. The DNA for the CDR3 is TGTGCCAGCAGGACCGGACAGAGCACTGAAGCTTTCTTT.

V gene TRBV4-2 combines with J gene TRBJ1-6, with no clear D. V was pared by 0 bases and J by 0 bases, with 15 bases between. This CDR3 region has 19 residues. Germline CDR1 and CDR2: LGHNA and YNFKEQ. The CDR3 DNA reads TGTGCCAGCAGCCAAGAAGGGCAGACTACTAGCTCCTATAATTCACCCCTCCACTTT. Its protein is CASSQEGQTTSSYNSPLHF.

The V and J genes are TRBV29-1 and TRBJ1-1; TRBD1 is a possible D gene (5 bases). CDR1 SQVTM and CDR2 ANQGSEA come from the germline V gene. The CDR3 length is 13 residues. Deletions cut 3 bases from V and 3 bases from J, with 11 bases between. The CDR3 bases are TGCAGCGTTGACAGGGCCGTGGACACTGAAGCTTTCTTT. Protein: CSVDRAVDTEAFF.

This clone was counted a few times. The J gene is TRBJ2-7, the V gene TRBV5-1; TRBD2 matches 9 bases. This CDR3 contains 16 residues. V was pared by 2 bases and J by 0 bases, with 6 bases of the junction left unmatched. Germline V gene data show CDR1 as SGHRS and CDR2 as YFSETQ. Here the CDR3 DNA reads TGCGCCAGCAGCTTAATTAGCGGGGGCACCTCCTACGAGCAGTACTTC. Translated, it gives CASSLISGGTSYEQYF.

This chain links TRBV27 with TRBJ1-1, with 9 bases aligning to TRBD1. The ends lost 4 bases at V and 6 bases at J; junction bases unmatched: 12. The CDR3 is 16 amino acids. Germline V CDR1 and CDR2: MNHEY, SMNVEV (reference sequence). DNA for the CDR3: TGTGCCAGCAGTTCGGGACAGGGATTCGGTCTCGCTGAAGCTTTCTTT. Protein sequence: CASSSGQGFGLAEAFF.

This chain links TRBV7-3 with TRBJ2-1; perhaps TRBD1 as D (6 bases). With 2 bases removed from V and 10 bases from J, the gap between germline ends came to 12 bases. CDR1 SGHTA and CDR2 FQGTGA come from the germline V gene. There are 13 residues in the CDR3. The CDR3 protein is CASSLPPGTEQFF. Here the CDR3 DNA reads TGTGCCAGCAGCTTACCCCCCGGGACAGAGCAGTTCTTC.

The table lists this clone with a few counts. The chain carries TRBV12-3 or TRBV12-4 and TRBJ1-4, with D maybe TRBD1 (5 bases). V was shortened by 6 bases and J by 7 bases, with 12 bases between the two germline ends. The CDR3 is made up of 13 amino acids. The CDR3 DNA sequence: TGTGCCAGCAGAACTCAGGGAATTGAAAAACTGTTTTTT. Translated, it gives CASRTQGIEKLFF.